Given below is one TCR beta chain in context. Its antigen is unknown. TCRdb fed the RT-PCR reads into MiXCR, producing one record per CDR3 protein. The sample lists a few hundred thousand distinct CDR3 sequences; approximately 14% were seen once. The data were obtained in a study of response to subunit inactivated influenza vaccine. Study-level points and caveats: Authors suggested each seasonal flu vaccination may recruit only limited numbers of new T cells.

V lost 7 bases, J lost 3 bases, and 7 bases stayed unmatched. This CDR3 has 15 amino acids. CDR1 is MNHEY, CDR2 SVGEGT, per germline. The material was PBMCs from blood, obtained about 12 days after vaccination. This TCR came from a man over 45 who received an inactivated influenza vaccine. V usage is TRBV6-2 or TRBV6-3 and J usage is TRBJ2-7; 12 nucleotides align to TRBD2. CDR3 coding DNA: TGTGCCAGCAATCGGCCGACTAGCGGGAGCTACGAGCAGTACTTC. Protein: CASNRPTSGSYEQYF.